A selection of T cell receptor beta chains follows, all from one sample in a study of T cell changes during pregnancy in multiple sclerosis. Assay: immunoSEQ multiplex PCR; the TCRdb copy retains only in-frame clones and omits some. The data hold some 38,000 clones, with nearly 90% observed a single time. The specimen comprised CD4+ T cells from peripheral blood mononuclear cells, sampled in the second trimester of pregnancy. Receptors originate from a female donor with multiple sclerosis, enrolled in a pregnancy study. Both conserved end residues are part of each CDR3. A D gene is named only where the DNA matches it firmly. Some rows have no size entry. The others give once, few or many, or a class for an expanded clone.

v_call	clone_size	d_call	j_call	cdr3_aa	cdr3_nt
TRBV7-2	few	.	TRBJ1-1	CASSLARGASTEAFF	TGTGCCAGCAGCTTAGCGCGGGGGGCGAGCACTGAAGCTTTCTTT
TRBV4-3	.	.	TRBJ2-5	CASSQTRPGSGETQYF	TGCGCCAGCAGCCAGACTAGACCGGGCTCAGGGGAGACCCAGTACTTC
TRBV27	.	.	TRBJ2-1	CASSPSGRGWRSSYNEQFF	TGTGCCAGCAGCCCCTCCGGCAGGGGCTGGCGGAGCTCCTACAATGAGCAGTTCTTC
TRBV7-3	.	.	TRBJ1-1	CASSSSGDTEAFF	TGTGCCAGCAGCTCCTCTGGAGACACTGAAGCTTTCTTT
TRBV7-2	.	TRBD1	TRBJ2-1	CASSIQTGGNEQFF	TGTGCCAGCAGCATCCAGACAGGGGGCAATGAGCAGTTCTTC
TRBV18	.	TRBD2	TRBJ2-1	CASSLKTSGYYNEQFF	TGTGCCAGCTCACTAAAGACTAGCGGGTATTACAATGAGCAGTTCTTC
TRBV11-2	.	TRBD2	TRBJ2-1	CASSSPPSGAYNEQFF	TGTGCCAGCAGCTCCCCTCCTAGCGGGGCGTACAATGAGCAGTTCTTC
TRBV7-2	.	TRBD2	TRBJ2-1	CASSLEAGALDEQFF	TGTGCCAGCAGCTTAGAAGCGGGAGCTCTGGATGAGCAGTTCTTC
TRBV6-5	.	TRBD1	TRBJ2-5	CASRKQGRQETQYF	TGTGCCAGCAGGAAACAGGGGCGGCAAGAGACCCAGTACTTC
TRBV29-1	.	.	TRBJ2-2	CSVGQNSLNTGELFF	TGCAGCGTTGGCCAGAACTCACTAAACACCGGGGAGCTGTTTTTT
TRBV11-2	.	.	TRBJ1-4	CASSLQGPNEKLFF	TGTGCCAGCAGCTTACAGGGTCCTAATGAAAAACTGTTTTTT
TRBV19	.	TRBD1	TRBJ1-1	CASSPDRGRYTEAFF	TGTGCCAGTAGTCCGGACAGGGGGAGATACACTGAAGCTTTCTTT
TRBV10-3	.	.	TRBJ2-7	CASRGGDEQYF	TGTGCCTCCAGAGGGGGGGACGAGCAGTACTTC
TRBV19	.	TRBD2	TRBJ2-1	CASSFDGTSRQFF	TGTGCCAGTAGTTTCGACGGGACTAGTAGGCAGTTCTTC
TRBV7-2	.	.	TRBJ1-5	CASSRRAGDNQPQHF	TGTGCCAGCAGCCGGCGGGCAGGAGACAATCAGCCCCAGCATTTT
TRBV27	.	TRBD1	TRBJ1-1	CASSFGTGLNTEAFF	TGTGCCAGCAGTTTCGGGACAGGGCTGAACACTGAAGCTTTCTTT
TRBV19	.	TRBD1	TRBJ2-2	CASSDFGTERIGELFF	TGTGCCAGTAGTGACTTCGGGACAGAGAGAATCGGGGAGCTGTTTTTT
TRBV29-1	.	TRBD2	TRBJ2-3	CSVAPSGSTDTQYF	TGCAGCGTTGCGCCTAGCGGTAGCACAGATACGCAGTATTTT
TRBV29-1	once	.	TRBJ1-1	CSVEVGGNTEAFF	TGCAGCGTTGAAGTGGGGGGGAACACTGAAGCTTTCTTT
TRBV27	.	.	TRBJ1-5	CASRLQGPWSNQPQHF	TGTGCCAGCAGATTACAGGGCCCTTGGAGCAATCAGCCCCAGCATTTT
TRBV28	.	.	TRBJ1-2	CASTPGGGNYGYTF	TGTGCCAGCACCCCGGGAGGGGGGAACTATGGCTACACCTTC
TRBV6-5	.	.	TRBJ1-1	CASSYSGASTSAFF	TGTGCCAGCAGTTACTCGGGGGCGAGTACCTCGGCTTTCTTT
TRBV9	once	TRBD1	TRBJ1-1	CASSVSGQGGGYGTEAFF	TGTGCCAGCAGCGTCTCGGGACAGGGGGGAGGCTATGGGACTGAAGCTTTCTTT
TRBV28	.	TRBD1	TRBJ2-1	CASSLYLRQGPNEQFF	TGTGCCAGCAGTTTATACCTGAGACAGGGTCCGAATGAGCAGTTCTTC
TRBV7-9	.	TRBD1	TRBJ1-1	CASSFRAFLEGAEGTEAFF	TGTGCCAGCAGCTTCCGCGCCTTTTTGGAGGGGGCGGAGGGTACTGAAGCTTTCTTT
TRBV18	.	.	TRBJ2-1	CASSPLGGRDEQFF	TGTGCCAGCTCACCACTAGGGGGTCGAGATGAGCAGTTCTTC
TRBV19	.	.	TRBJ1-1	CASSTEGGVTEAFF	TGTGCCAGTAGTACGGAGGGAGGGGTCACTGAAGCTTTCTTT
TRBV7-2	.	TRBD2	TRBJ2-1	CASSLELAGDNEQFF	TGTGCCAGCAGCTTAGAACTAGCGGGAGACAATGAGCAGTTCTTC
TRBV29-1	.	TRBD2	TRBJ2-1	CSVGTSGKGNEQFF	TGCAGCGTTGGGACTAGCGGGAAAGGCAATGAGCAGTTCTTC
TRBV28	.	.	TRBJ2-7	CASSPPSGRAYEQYF	TGTGCCAGCAGTCCCCCCTCGGGCAGGGCCTACGAGCAGTACTTC
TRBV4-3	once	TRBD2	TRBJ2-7	CASSQDGLAGVREQYF	TGCGCCAGCAGCCAAGATGGGCTAGCGGGAGTTCGGGAGCAGTACTTC
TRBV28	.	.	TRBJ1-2	CASSTPGRLYTF	TGTGCCAGCAGTACCCCCGGGAGGCTCTACACCTTC
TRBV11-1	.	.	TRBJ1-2	CASSRTTGFGGYTF	TGTGCCAGCAGCCGTACGACAGGTTTCGGTGGCTACACCTTC
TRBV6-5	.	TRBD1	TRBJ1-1	CASRSGQLNTEAFF	TGTGCCAGCAGGTCGGGACAGTTGAACACTGAAGCTTTCTTT
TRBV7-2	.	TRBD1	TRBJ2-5	CASKQGYETQYF	TGTGCCAGCAAACAGGGGTATGAGACCCAGTACTTC
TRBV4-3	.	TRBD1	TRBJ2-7	CASSQELPGQRPYEQYF	TGCGCCAGCAGCCAAGAGCTCCCGGGACAGCGGCCCTACGAGCAGTACTTC
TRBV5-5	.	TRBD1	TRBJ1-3	CASSPIGRTGSSGNTIYF	TGTGCCAGCAGCCCCATTGGCCGGACAGGGAGCTCTGGAAACACCATATATTTT
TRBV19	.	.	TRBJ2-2	CASSIGQNTGELFF	TGTGCCAGTAGTATCGGACAGAACACCGGGGAGCTGTTTTTT
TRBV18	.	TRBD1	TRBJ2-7	CASSDDRAYEQYF	TGTGCCAGCTCAGACGACAGGGCCTACGAGCAGTACTTC
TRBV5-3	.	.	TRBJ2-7	CARSSWTHPGTLPLFYEQYF	TGTGCCAGAAGCTCTTGGACCCACCCCGGGACACTACCACTGTTCTACGAGCAGTACTTC
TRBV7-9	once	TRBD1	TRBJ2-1	CASSRLSGTVNYNEQFF	TGTGCCAGCAGCAGACTATCCGGGACAGTGAACTACAATGAGCAGTTCTTC
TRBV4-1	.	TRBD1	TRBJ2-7	CASSQRQGVYEQYF	TGCGCCAGCAGCCAAAGACAGGGTGTCTACGAGCAGTACTTC
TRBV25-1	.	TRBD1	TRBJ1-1	CASRTGGLNTEAFF	TGTGCCAGCAGGACAGGGGGTTTGAACACTGAAGCTTTCTTT
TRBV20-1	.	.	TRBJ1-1	CSARDYSLFF	TGCAGTGCTAGAGATTACAGCTTATTCTTT
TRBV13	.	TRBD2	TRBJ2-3	CASSLKPGLAAASTDTQYF	TGTGCCAGCAGCTTAAAACCGGGACTAGCGGCTGCTAGCACAGATACGCAGTATTTT
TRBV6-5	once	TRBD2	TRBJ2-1	CASSRQSGGYNEQFF	TGTGCCAGCAGTCGACAGAGCGGGGGATACAATGAGCAGTTCTTC